This entry concerns a single T cell receptor (beta chain). V was clipped by 4 bases and J by 2 bases; unmatched bases: 7. The CDR3 sequence is 15 residues long. Germline values: CDR1 SGHRS, CDR2 YFSETQ. This sample was taken from a study of blood T cell repertoires in COVID-19. Profiled with immunoSEQ multiplex PCR; TCRdb holds only in-frame clones, not every one. The sample lists roughly 480,000 clones; about 91% were seen once. V is TRBV5-1 and J is TRBJ2-5; TRBD1 agrees at 8 bases. This TCR was sampled from a man aged 18 to 30 with COVID-19, enrolled during active disease. The material sequenced was peripheral blood. The CDR3 DNA sequence: TGCGCCAGCAGCCCTGGGACAGGCGCTCAAGAGACCCAGTACTTC. Amino acids: CASSPGTGAQETQYF.